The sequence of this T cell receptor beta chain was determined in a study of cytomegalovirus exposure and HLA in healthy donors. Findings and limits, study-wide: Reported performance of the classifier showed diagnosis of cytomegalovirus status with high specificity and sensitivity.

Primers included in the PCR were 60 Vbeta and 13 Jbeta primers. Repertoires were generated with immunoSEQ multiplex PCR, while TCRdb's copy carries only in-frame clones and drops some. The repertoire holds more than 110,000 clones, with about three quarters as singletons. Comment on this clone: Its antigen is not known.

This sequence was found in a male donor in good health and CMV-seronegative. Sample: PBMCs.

Here the CDR3 reads CASSRDRVDGYTF. CDR3 sequence (DNA): TGTGCCAGCAGCCGGGACAGGGTGGATGGCTACACCTTC. The chain recombines TRBV7-9 with TRBJ1-2; 9 positions match TRBD1. The CDR3 spans 13 residues. The J segment lost 6 bases and the V segment lost 5 bases, leaving 4 bases of the junction unmatched. Germline-derived CDR1 and CDR2 are SEHNR and FQNEAQ (reference sequence).